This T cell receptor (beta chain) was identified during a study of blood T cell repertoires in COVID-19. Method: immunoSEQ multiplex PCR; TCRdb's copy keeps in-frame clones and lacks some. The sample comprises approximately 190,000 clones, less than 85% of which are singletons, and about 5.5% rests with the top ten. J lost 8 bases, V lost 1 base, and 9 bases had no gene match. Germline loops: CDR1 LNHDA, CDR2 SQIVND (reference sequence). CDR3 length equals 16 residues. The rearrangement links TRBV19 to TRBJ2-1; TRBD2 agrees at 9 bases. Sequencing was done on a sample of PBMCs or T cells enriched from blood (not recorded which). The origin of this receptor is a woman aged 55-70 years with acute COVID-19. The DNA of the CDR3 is TGTGCCAGTAGTATAGGGCTGGCGGGAGGGTCTCATGAGCAGTTCTTC. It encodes CASSIGLAGGSHEQFF.